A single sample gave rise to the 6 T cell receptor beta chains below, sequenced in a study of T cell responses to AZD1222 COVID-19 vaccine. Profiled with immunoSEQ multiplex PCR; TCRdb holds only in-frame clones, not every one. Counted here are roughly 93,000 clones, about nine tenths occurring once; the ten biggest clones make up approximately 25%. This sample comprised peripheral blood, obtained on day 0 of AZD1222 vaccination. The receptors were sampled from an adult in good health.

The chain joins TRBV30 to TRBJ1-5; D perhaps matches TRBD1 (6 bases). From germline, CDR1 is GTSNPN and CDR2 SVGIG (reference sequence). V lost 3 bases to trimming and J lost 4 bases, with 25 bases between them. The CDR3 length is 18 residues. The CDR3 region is CAWRNKQGERISNQPQHF. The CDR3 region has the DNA TGTGCCTGGAGGAATAAACAGGGAGAAAGAATTAGTAATCAGCCCCAGCATTTT.

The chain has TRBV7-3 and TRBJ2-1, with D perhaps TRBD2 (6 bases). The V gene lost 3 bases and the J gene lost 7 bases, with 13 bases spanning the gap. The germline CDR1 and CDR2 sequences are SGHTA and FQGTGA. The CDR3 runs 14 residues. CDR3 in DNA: TGTGCCAGCAGCTTCAACCCGGCGGGGAATGAGCAGTTCTTC. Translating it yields CASSFNPAGNEQFF.

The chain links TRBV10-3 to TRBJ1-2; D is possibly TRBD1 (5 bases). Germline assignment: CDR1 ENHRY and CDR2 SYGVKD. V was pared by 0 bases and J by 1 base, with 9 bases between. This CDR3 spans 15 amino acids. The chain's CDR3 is CAISESRQINYGYTF. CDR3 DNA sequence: TGTGCCATCAGTGAGTCCCGACAGATTAACTATGGCTACACCTTC.

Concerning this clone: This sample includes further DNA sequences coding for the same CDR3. The CDR3 DNA follows: TGTGCCAGCAGTGAAACGTTGCAGGGGAGGGCTTTCTTT. Translated, it gives CASSETLQGRAFF. The chain recombines TRBV6-4 with TRBJ1-1; TRBD1 is a possible D gene (6 bases). Trimming pared 3 bases from V and 11 bases from J, leaving 16 bases between. CDR3 length: 13 amino acids. CDR1 is MRHNA and CDR2 is SNTAGT in the germline V gene.

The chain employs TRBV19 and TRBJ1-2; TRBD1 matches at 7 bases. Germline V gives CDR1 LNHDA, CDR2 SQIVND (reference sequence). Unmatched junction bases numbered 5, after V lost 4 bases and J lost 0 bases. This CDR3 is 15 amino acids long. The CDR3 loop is CASSTRDRANYGYTF. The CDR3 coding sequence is TGTGCCAGTAGTACCAGGGACAGAGCTAACTATGGCTACACCTTC.

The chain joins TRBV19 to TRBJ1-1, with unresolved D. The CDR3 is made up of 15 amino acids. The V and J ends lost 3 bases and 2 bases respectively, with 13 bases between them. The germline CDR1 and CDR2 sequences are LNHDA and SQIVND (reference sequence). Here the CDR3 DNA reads TGTGCCAGTAGTATTTTCGGAAGTACCAACACTGAAGCTTTCTTT. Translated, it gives CASSIFGSTNTEAFF.